The source of this T cell receptor beta chain is a study of CD8 T cells in ankylosing spondylitis. Overall study results and limits: A number of the motif variants had already been described in reactive arthritis synovial fluid and blood. Typical of ankylosing spondylitis blood, it appeared, was a TCR beta motif of about eight highly homologous variants. The authors reported significant enrichment of disease-linked clones in matched ankylosing spondylitis synovial fluid. Peripheral blood held disease-linked clones only at relatively low frequency, and these were CD8+.

With V trimmed by 5 bases and J by 5 bases, 6 bases remained unmatched. CDR1 and CDR2 from the germline V gene are SEHNR and FQNEAQ (reference sequence). The CDR3 is 13 residues long. Making use of molecular barcodes, quantitative 5'-RACE generated TCR beta libraries. TCRdb re-called the 5' RACE reads through MiXCR, storing one row per CDR3 protein. Among 200,000 to 250,000 distinct CDR3 sequences listed, approximately 16% were seen once. This clonotype has a single count. Its antigen is not known. The chain employs TRBV7-9 and TRBJ2-7; TRBD1 matches at 7 bases. Sequencing was done on a sample of blood, either unsorted or a sorted T cell fraction (not recorded which). The sequence derives from a male donor with ankylosing spondylitis. CDR3 sequence (DNA): TGTGCCAGCAGCAACCGGGACAGCCACGAGCAGTACTTC. Translating gives CASSNRDSHEQYF.